These 20 T cell receptor beta chains came from one sample sequenced in a study of T-cell reconstitution after alpha-beta-depleted transplantation in children. As it was prepared, the TCRbeta library received unique molecular identifiers. MiXCR, run by TCRdb on the PCR reads, gives a single entry per CDR3 protein. The sample contains about 500,000 distinct CDR3 sequences, around a third of which appear only once. Specimen: PBMCs from the stem cell graft donor, collected from the stem cell graft. All receptors come from a human donor who donated a stem cell graft to a child with aplastic anemia.

The chain joins TRBV11-2 to TRBJ1-1; the D is unclear. The CDR3 has 14 residues. With 1 base removed from V and 1 base from J, the gap between germline ends came to 7 bases. CDR1 and CDR2 (germline): SGHAT, FQNNGV. CDR3 DNA sequence: TGTGCCAGCAGCTTAGGGCCAGAGAACACTGAAGCTTTCTTT. This translates into CASSLGPENTEAFF.

The chain joins TRBV21-1 to TRBJ2-7; the D call TRBD2 from the table was never checked on the DNA. TRBV21-1 is a recognized pseudogene. There are 12 residues in the CDR3. CDR3 sequence reads: CASTTGSYEQYV. The DNA for the CDR3 is TGTGCCAGCACCACGGGGAGCTACGAGCAGTACGTC.

CDR3 sequence (DNA): TGTGCCAGTAGTGGGCTAGCAGAACACACCGGGGAGCTGTTTTTT. The encoded protein is CASSGLAEHTGELFF. The J gene is TRBJ2-2, the V gene TRBV19, with D perhaps matching TRBD2 (5 bases). V lost 5 bases, J lost 3 bases, and 13 bases lay in between. This CDR3 region has 15 residues. Germline CDR1 LNHDA, CDR2 SQIVND (reference sequence).

The chain carries TRBV6-1 and TRBJ1-1, with D possibly matching TRBD1 (5 bases). The CDR3 spans 18 residues. V lost 5 bases and J 4 bases, leaving 26 bases between the germline ends. Looked up from germline, CDR1 is MNHNS and CDR2 is SASEGT. As DNA, the CDR3 is TGTGCCAGCAGTCGACGACCCGGGGGGGGAGGGATGTTCACTGAAGCTTTCTTT. Translating gives CASSRRPGGGGMFTEAFF.

This sequence joins TRBV7-2 and TRBJ1-4; D ambiguous. The length of the CDR3 is 15 residues. The germline gives CDR1 SGHTA, CDR2 FQGNSA. V lost 4 bases and J 0 bases, leaving 9 bases between the germline ends. CDR3: CASSSSLATNEKLFF. The CDR3 DNA follows: TGTGCCAGCAGCTCTTCCCTTGCAACTAATGAAAAACTGTTTTTT.

The sample holds one count of this clonotype. The chain couples TRBV27 to TRBJ2-7; no firm D call. From germline, CDR1 is MNHEY and CDR2 SMNVEV (reference sequence). Trimming took 7 bases from V and 0 from J, leaving 10 bases between them. The CDR3 has 13 residues. Written as DNA, the CDR3 is TGTGCCAGCACAAAATTGAGCTCCTACGAGCAGTACTTC. The encoded protein is CASTKLSSYEQYF.

The CDR3 spells CASSLGFRGAQETQYF. The CDR3 DNA reads as TGCGCCAGCAGCTTGGGGTTTCGGGGCGCGCAAGAGACCCAGTACTTC. The rearrangement joins TRBV5-1 to TRBJ2-5, with D perhaps matching TRBD1 or TRBD2 (5 bases each). The CDR3 sequence is 16 residues long. V lost 0 bases to trimming and J lost 2 bases, with 14 bases between them. Germline-derived CDR1 and CDR2 are SGHRS and YFSETQ.

The CDR3 sequence is CASSPTLTSGSPNEQFF. The CDR3 bases are TGTGCCAGCAGTCCCACCCTGACTAGCGGGAGCCCTAATGAGCAGTTCTTC. The chain couples TRBV6-1 to TRBJ2-1; 12 nucleotides agree with TRBD2. Unmatched junction bases numbered 12, after V lost 5 bases and J lost 7 bases. Per the germline V gene, CDR1 is MNHNS and CDR2 is SASEGT. CDR3 length equals 17 residues.

This clonotype appeared a few times. V and J are TRBV12-3 or TRBV12-4 and TRBJ1-2, with 7 positions matching TRBD1. V gave up 2 bases and J gave up 4 bases; unmatched junction bases: 10. The CDR3 covers 16 residues. CDR3 region: CASSLIGVGGGYGYTF. DNA of the CDR3: TGTGCCAGCAGTTTAATCGGGGTAGGGGGCGGCTATGGCTACACCTTC.

The chain combines TRBV9 with TRBJ2-3; 7 bases are a match to TRBD2. Germline V lookup: CDR1 SGDLS, CDR2 YYNGEE. V was pared by 0 bases and J by 5 bases, with 6 bases of the junction left unmatched. There are 15 residues in the CDR3. CDR3 sequence: CASSVGREAGDTQYF. The CDR3 bases are TGTGCCAGCAGCGTAGGACGGGAGGCGGGAGATACGCAGTATTTT.

The gene calls are TRBV7-2 and TRBJ2-2; perhaps D is TRBD1 or TRBD2 (5 bases each). CDR1 and CDR2 from the germline V gene are SGHTA and FQGNSA. CDR3 length: 15 residues. V was clipped by 2 bases and J by 5 bases, with 12 bases between them. The CDR3 sequence is CASSLPGRRTGELFF. CDR3 DNA sequence: TGTGCCAGCAGCTTACCGGGACGCCGGACCGGGGAGCTGTTTTTT. The complete variable domain, with remaining parts taken from reference TRBV7-2 and TRBJ2-2, reads GAGVSQSPSNKVTEKGKDVELRCDPISGHTALYWYRQSLGQGLEFLIYFQGNSAPDKSGLPSDRFSAERTGGSVSTLTIQRTQQEDSAVYLCASSLPGRRTGELFFGEGSRLTVL.

There are a few counts of this clonotype. This chain connects TRBV6-1 to TRBJ1-5; D ambiguous. V dropped 6 bases and J dropped 3 bases, with 18 bases sitting between them. Germline V gene sequence: CDR1 MNHNS, CDR2 SASEGT. This CDR3 region has 16 residues. The CDR3 sequence: CASRDRTAPINQPQHF. The CDR3 nucleotides are TGTGCCAGCAGGGACCGGACGGCGCCAATCAATCAGCCCCAGCATTTT.

There are a few counts of this clonotype. The chain is built from TRBV7-2 and TRBJ2-7, with 8 bases that match TRBD2. The V gene's germline CDR1 is SGHTA and CDR2 FQGNSA. V trimming: 3 bases; J trimming: 6 bases; junction bases outside the gene matches: 7. The CDR3 spans 14 residues. The CDR3 DNA reads as TGTGCCAGCAGCTTCGTCCTAGCGGGCGGCGAGCAGTACTTC. It is translated as CASSFVLAGGEQYF.

This clonotype was observed a handful of times. CDR3 amino acids: CASSRLAGNYEQYF. DNA for the CDR3: TGTGCCAGCAGTCGACTAGCGGGCAACTACGAGCAGTACTTC. The chain is built from TRBV12-3 or TRBV12-4 and TRBJ2-7; 10 nucleotides match TRBD2. The V and J ends lost 5 bases and 3 bases, in that order; junction bases with no gene match: 4. The CDR3 is 14 amino acids.

The sample holds a few counts of this clonotype. This chain joins TRBV7-3 and TRBJ2-1; 10 positions agree with TRBD2. The V and J ends lost 4 bases and 8 bases, in that order; junction bases with no gene match: 5. Germline V lookup: CDR1 SGHTA, CDR2 FQGTGA. The CDR3 has 14 residues. CDR3 DNA: TGTGCCAGCAGCTCCGGGACTAGCGAATATGAGCAGTTCTTC. This translates into CASSSGTSEYEQFF.

V usage is TRBV20-1 and J usage is TRBJ2-3; 8 bases align to TRBD2. The CDR3 extends over 13 amino acids. V trimming: 3 bases; J trimming: 7 bases; junction bases outside the gene matches: 6. The germline gives CDR1 DFQATT, CDR2 SNEGSKA (reference sequence). The CDR3 DNA is TGCAGTGCTAGGTCCGGGGGGGAAAATACGCAGTATTTT. Amino acid sequence: CSARSGGENTQYF.

This clonotype was recorded a few times. The chain employs TRBV5-4 and TRBJ2-3, with D maybe TRBD2 (5 bases). CDR1 is SGHNT and CDR2 is YYREEE in the germline V gene (reference sequence). Trimming left V 3 bases short and J 0 bases short, with 11 bases between. CDR3 length equals 15 residues. The CDR3, as DNA: TGTGCCAGCAGCTCCAAGGAGGATAGCACAGATACGCAGTATTTT. It codes for CASSSKEDSTDTQYF. Using reference TRBV5-4 and TRBJ2-3 for the parts outside the CDR3, the full variable domain is ETGVTQSPTHLIKTRGQQVTLRCSSQSGHNTVSWYQQALGQGPQFIFQYYREEENGRGNFPPRFSGLQFPNYSSELNVNALELDDSALYLCASSSKEDSTDTQYFGPGTRLTVL.

The V gene is TRBV5-5, the J gene TRBJ1-1; no reliable D call. The germline V gene has CDR1 SGHKS and CDR2 YYEKEE (reference sequence). The CDR3 is 13 residues long. V was trimmed by 0 bases and J by 3 bases, leaving 6 bases between them. CDR3 amino acids: CASSLGTYTEAFF. The CDR3 coding sequence is TGTGCCAGCAGCTTGGGGACCTACACTGAAGCTTTCTTT. The full variable domain, with the rest looked up from reference TRBV5-5 and TRBJ1-1, is DAGVTQSPTHLIKTRGQQVTLRCSPISGHKSVSWYQQVLGQGPQFIFQYYEKEERGRGNFPDRFSARQFPNYSSELNVNALLLGDSALYLCASSLGTYTEAFFGQGTRLTVV.

This clonotype showed up just a few times. This chain joins TRBV30 and TRBJ1-2, with D perhaps matching TRBD1 (6 bases). Germline V gives CDR1 GTSNPN, CDR2 SVGIG (reference sequence). The V end lost 2 bases, the J end lost 8 bases, and 12 bases lay between the germline ends. The CDR3 contains 12 residues. CDR3: CAWSSGAGGYTF. The CDR3 nucleotides read TGTGCCTGGAGTTCGGGGGCCGGGGGCTACACCTTC.

The gene calls are TRBV29-1 and TRBJ1-4; D call uncertain. CDR3 size: 14 residues. Germline CDR1 is SQVTM and CDR2 is ANQGSEA. V lost 3 bases and J lost 5, with 13 bases in between. CDR3 residues: CSVEPGPGNEKLFF. The CDR3, as DNA: TGCAGCGTTGAGCCCGGACCGGGGAATGAAAAACTGTTTTTT.